This paragraph covers one TCR beta chain sequence. What it recognizes is unknown. The source of the sample is a study of shared clonotypes between healthy human individuals. Terminally differentiated effector memory CD45RA+ cells were excluded by CCR7 positive selection of CD45RO-negative cells. Genomic DNA per cell subset filled all wells of several immunoSEQ plates. Assay: immunoSEQ multiplex PCR; the TCRdb copy retains only in-frame clones and omits some. This table has 1.5 million to 2.5 million clones, roughly 94% appearing once. Study-level results: Against clonotypes common to all four donors, non-shared ones had lower generation probabilities. In the sorted subsets, rarefaction showed sequencing was incomplete despite large depth.

V lost 2 bases and J lost 8, with 7 bases in between. This CDR3 region has 12 residues. Germline loops: CDR1 MNHNY, CDR2 SVGAGI (reference sequence). Sequenced material: naive CD8+ T cells sorted from blood. The sequence derives from a man between 18 and 29 years old in good health. The V gene is TRBV6-6, the J gene TRBJ1-5; no clear D. The CDR3 region is CASSYEVEPQHF. Here the CDR3 DNA reads TGTGCCAGCAGTTACGAGGTGGAGCCCCAGCATTTT.